The 22 T cell receptor beta chains below were found in one sample sequenced in a study of cytomegalovirus exposure and HLA in healthy donors. The PCR had 60 Vbeta and 13 Jbeta primers. Profiled with immunoSEQ multiplex PCR; TCRdb holds only in-frame clones, not every one. The sample has some 80,000 clones, 10% seen once. The sequenced sample was PBMCs. These receptors came from a man in his sixties in good health and CMV-seropositive.

DNA for the CDR3: TGTGCCAGTAGTATCACAGGTTTAGGGGAGACCCAGTACTTC. Its protein is CASSITGLGETQYF. The genes are TRBV19 and TRBJ2-5, with D possibly being TRBD1 (5 bases). Germline-derived CDR1 and CDR2 are LNHDA and SQIVND (reference sequence). The CDR3 has 14 amino acids. Trimming removed 3 bases from V and 5 bases from J, with 13 bases in between.

J is TRBJ1-1 and V is TRBV19; no firm D call. In germline, CDR1 is LNHDA, CDR2 SQIVND (reference sequence). CDR3 size: 13 residues. Deletions cut 5 bases from V and 0 bases from J, with 7 bases between. Here the CDR3 DNA reads TGTGCCAGTAGTGACTCGGTGAACACTGAAGCTTTCTTT. Protein product: CASSDSVNTEAFF. Combining the CDR3 with reference TRBV19 and TRBJ1-1 gives the whole variable domain DGGITQSPKYLFRKEGQNVTLSCEQNLNHDAMYWYRQDPGQGLRLIYYSQIVNDFQKGDIAEGYSVSREKKESFPLTVTSAQKNPTAFYLCASSDSVNTEAFFGQGTRLTVV.

This chain connects TRBV19 to TRBJ1-1; D possibly corresponds to TRBD1 (5 bases). The CDR3 has 14 amino acids. Germline loops: CDR1 LNHDA, CDR2 SQIVND (reference sequence). The V end lost 4 bases, the J end lost 4 bases, and 13 bases lay between the germline ends. The CDR3 reads CASSTTGVSTEAFF. The CDR3 nucleotides are TGTGCCAGTAGTACAACAGGAGTATCCACTGAAGCTTTCTTT.

This clone has only a few counts. The chain is built from TRBV19 and TRBJ1-5, with 8 positions matching TRBD1. The junction had 10 bases not matched to a gene; V was cut back by 4 bases and J by 5 bases. The CDR3 runs 16 residues. Germline-derived CDR1 and CDR2 are LNHDA and SQIVND (reference sequence). CDR3 nucleotide sequence: TGTGCCAGTAGTACCTTAACAGACAGGGGATATCAGCCCCAGCATTTT. Its translation: CASSTLTDRGYQPQHF.

This clone was picked up a small number of times. Written as DNA, the CDR3 is TGTGCCAGCAGCACCACTAGCCGACGCACAGATACGCAGTATTTT. This gives the protein CASSTTSRRTDTQYF. The chain uses TRBV11-3 and TRBJ2-3; tentatively, D is TRBD2 (6 bases). This CDR3 is 15 amino acids long. Trimming cost V 5 bases and J 1 base, with 13 bases left between them. The germline V gene encodes CDR1 SGHNT and CDR2 YENEEA.

This clone was counted between two and nine times. The chain combines TRBV9 with TRBJ1-3; TRBD1 agrees at 9 bases. The germline CDR1 and CDR2 sequences are SGDLS and YYNGEE. The V gene end was trimmed by 3 bases and the J gene end by 2 bases; junction bases not matched to a gene: 6. This CDR3 spans 16 amino acids. CDR3 loop: CASSDPRDRAGNTIYF. CDR3 in DNA: TGTGCCAGCAGCGATCCGCGGGACAGGGCTGGAAACACCATATATTTT.

The rearrangement links TRBV15 to TRBJ2-1, with D perhaps TRBD1 (5 bases). Germline CDR1 is LNHNV and CDR2 is YYDKDF (reference sequence). The CDR3 totals 15 residues. V lost 1 base to trimming and J lost 4 bases, with 11 bases between them. In DNA, the CDR3 is TGTGCCACCAGCAGAGCCAGGGTGGGATACAATGAGCAGTTCTTC. It encodes CATSRARVGYNEQFF.

V gene TRBV5-1 combines with J gene TRBJ1-6; maybe TRBD1 (5 bases). This CDR3 contains 13 residues. Trimming pared 4 bases from V and 7 bases from J, leaving 9 bases between. Germline values: CDR1 SGHRS, CDR2 YFSETQ. The DNA for the CDR3 is TGCGCCAGCAGCGGCAGGGTCAATTCACCCCTCCACTTT. Translated, it gives CASSGRVNSPLHF. Together with reference TRBV5-1 and TRBJ1-6, the CDR3 gives the full variable domain: KAGVTQTPRYLIKTRGQQVTLSCSPISGHRSVSWYQQTPGQGLQFLFEYFSETQRNKGNFPGRFSGRQFSNSRSEMNVSTLELGDSALYLCASSGRVNSPLHFGNGTRLTVT.

The CDR3 nucleotides are TGTGCCAGTAGTACCCCTGACAGGGGGAGTCAAGCTTTCTTT. Amino acid sequence: CASSTPDRGSQAFF. The gene calls are TRBV19 and TRBJ1-1, with 9 bases fitting TRBD1. V trimming: 4 bases; J trimming: 9 bases; junction bases outside the gene matches: 9. The CDR3 contains 14 residues. Germline V gives CDR1 LNHDA, CDR2 SQIVND (reference sequence).

In this sample, this clone turned up a few times. Other DNA sequences from this sample encode an identical CDR3 as well. This chain links TRBV5-1 with TRBJ2-5; D is ambiguous. V was trimmed by 0 bases and J by 5 bases, leaving 14 bases between them. The CDR3 spans 15 residues. The germline CDR1 and CDR2 sequences are SGHRS and YFSETQ. The chain's CDR3 is CASSLDPAGSETQYF. The CDR3 bases are TGCGCCAGCAGCTTGGATCCAGCAGGCTCTGAGACCCAGTACTTC. The variable domain in full, with the rest retrieved from reference TRBV5-1 and TRBJ2-5, is KAGVTQTPRYLIKTRGQQVTLSCSPISGHRSVSWYQQTPGQGLQFLFEYFSETQRNKGNFPGRFSGRQFSNSRSEMNVSTLELGDSALYLCASSLDPAGSETQYFGPGTRLLVL.

This clone has only a few counts. The V and J genes are TRBV28 and TRBJ2-3, with 8 bases matching TRBD2. Germline V gene sequence: CDR1 MDHEN, CDR2 SYDVKM. Trimming removed 10 bases from V and 2 bases from J; junction bases left unmatched: 5. The CDR3 has 13 residues. CDR3 region: CATGGSTTDTQYF. The CDR3 DNA reads TGTGCCACGGGGGGGTCAACCACAGATACGCAGTATTTT.

This clone was counted between two and nine times. The V and J genes are TRBV7-9 and TRBJ1-2, with no clear D. V shed 5 bases and J shed 8 bases, with 15 bases lying between them. CDR3 size: 13 residues. CDR1 and CDR2 from the germline V gene are SEHNR and FQNEAQ (reference sequence). In nucleotides, the CDR3 is TGTGCCAGCAGCCCCCCGCAGCTGACAGGCTACACCTTC. Translated, it gives CASSPPQLTGYTF.

This clone was detected a few times. The chain recombines TRBV5-6 with TRBJ2-7; 13 bases map to TRBD2. V gave up 0 bases and J gave up 3 bases; unmatched junction bases: 0. This CDR3 has 15 amino acids. Germline V lookup: CDR1 SGHDT, CDR2 YYEEEE. The CDR3 DNA is TGTGCCAGCAGCTTGGGGACTAGCGGGGGCTACGAGCAGTACGTC. Translating it yields CASSLGTSGGYEQYV.

V and J are TRBV28 and TRBJ1-2; D not certain. CDR3 size: 14 residues. Trimming cost V 5 bases and J 7 bases, with 17 bases left between them. The V gene's germline CDR1 is MDHEN and CDR2 SYDVKM. The CDR3 coding sequence is TGTGCCAGCAGTACCCCCGGGAACGTCGGTGGCTACACCTTC. This gives the protein CASSTPGNVGGYTF.

This clone has just a few counts. The CDR3 loop reads CASSSVLGQDEQYF. As DNA, the CDR3 is TGTGCCAGCAGTTCCGTCCTGGGGCAGGACGAGCAGTACTTC. This sequence joins TRBV6-5 and TRBJ2-7; possible D gene TRBD1, 5 bases. This CDR3 has 14 residues. The germline V gene encodes CDR1 MNHEY and CDR2 SVGAGI. V was clipped by 4 bases and J by 5 bases, with 15 bases between them.

This clone was seen only a few times. The chain uses TRBV7-2 and TRBJ1-2, with D possibly matching TRBD1 (5 bases). This CDR3 has 14 amino acids. Germline V gives CDR1 SGHTA, CDR2 FQGNSA. The ends were cut back, 4 bases at V and 5 bases at J, with 14 bases in the middle. CDR3 in amino acids: CASSSQPRQYGYTF. The CDR3 DNA follows: TGTGCCAGCAGCTCCCAACCCCGACAGTATGGCTACACCTTC.

This chain uses TRBV5-1 with TRBJ1-1; 9 nucleotides line up with TRBD1. With 4 bases clipped from V and 1 base from J, the junction kept 5 bases outside the gene matches. From germline, CDR1 is SGHRS and CDR2 YFSETQ. This CDR3 spans 15 amino acids. DNA of the CDR3: TGCGCCAGCAGCCTCCGGACAGGGGCGAACACTGAAGCTTTCTTT. This gives the protein CASSLRTGANTEAFF. The variable domain in full, completed from reference TRBV5-1 and TRBJ1-1, reads KAGVTQTPRYLIKTRGQQVTLSCSPISGHRSVSWYQQTPGQGLQFLFEYFSETQRNKGNFPGRFSGRQFSNSRSEMNVSTLELGDSALYLCASSLRTGANTEAFFGQGTRLTVV.

This chain connects TRBV5-1 to TRBJ1-1; TRBD1 might be the D (6 bases). Per germline, CDR1 SGHRS and CDR2 YFSETQ. V lost 3 bases and J lost 0, with 12 bases in between. The CDR3 is 15 residues long. The CDR3, as DNA: TGCGCCAGCAGCTCTGCGGGGGCAATGAACACTGAAGCTTTCTTT. Amino acid sequence: CASSSAGAMNTEAFF.

This clone was counted only a few times. The chain has TRBV14 and TRBJ2-3; D remains ambiguous. Trimming removed 0 bases at V and 6 bases at J, with 7 bases between. The CDR3 consists of 13 residues. Germline V gene data show CDR1 as SGHDN and CDR2 as FVKESK. The CDR3 DNA sequence: TGTGCCAGCAGCCAAGATCTGGAGGATACGCAGTATTTT. Translating it yields CASSQDLEDTQYF.

There are a few counts of this clone. The chain is built from TRBV5-6 and TRBJ1-5, with 10 bases matching TRBD1. The CDR3 length is 15 residues. J was trimmed by 3 bases and V by 4 bases; bases with no gene match: 4. Germline V gene lookup returns CDR1 SGHDT and CDR2 YYEEEE. CDR3 loop: CASSPGTGDNQPQHF. The DNA for the CDR3 is TGTGCCAGCAGCCCTGGGACAGGGGACAATCAGCCCCAGCATTTT.

The CDR3 region has the DNA TGTGCCAGCAGCCGCACATGGAATTCACCCCTCCACTTT. It codes for CASSRTWNSPLHF. The chain couples TRBV7-6 to TRBJ1-6; no clear D gene. This CDR3 spans 13 amino acids. Between the trimmed V and J ends, which lost 5 bases and 7 bases, there was a span of 9 bases. CDR1 and CDR2 from the germline V gene are SGHVS and FNYEAQ.

This chain uses TRBV30 with TRBJ2-7, with D unresolved. The V and J ends lost 2 bases and 7 bases respectively, with 18 bases between them. This CDR3 spans 14 amino acids. Germline lookup yields CDR1 GTSNPN and CDR2 SVGIG (reference sequence). The CDR3 nucleotides are TGTGCCTGGAGTCTGTCAGGTCCTCGTTTTGAGCAGTACTTC. Protein product: CAWSLSGPRFEQYF.